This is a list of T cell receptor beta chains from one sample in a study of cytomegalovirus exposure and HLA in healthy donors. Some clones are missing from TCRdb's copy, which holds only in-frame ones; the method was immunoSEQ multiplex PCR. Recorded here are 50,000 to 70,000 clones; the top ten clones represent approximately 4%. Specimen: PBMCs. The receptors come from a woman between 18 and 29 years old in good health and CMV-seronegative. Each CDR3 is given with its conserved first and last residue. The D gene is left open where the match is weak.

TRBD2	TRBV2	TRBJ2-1	TGTGCCAGCAGTGGGACTAGCGGGGCCTACAATGAGCAGTTCTTC	CASSGTSGAYNEQFF
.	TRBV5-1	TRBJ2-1	TGCGCCAGCAGCTTGGACCGGAATGAGCAGTTCTTC	CASSLDRNEQFF
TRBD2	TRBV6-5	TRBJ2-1	TGTGCCAGCAGGGATGGACTAGGAGGCAATGAGCAGTTCTTC	CASRDGLGGNEQFF
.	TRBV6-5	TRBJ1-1	TGTGCCAGCCGGGGAGGAGCGAACACTGAAGCTTTCTTT	CASRGGANTEAFF
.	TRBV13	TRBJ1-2	TGTGCCAGCAGCGCCGGAGGGGGAGGGGGGTACTATGGCTACACCTTC	CASSAGGGGGYYGYTF
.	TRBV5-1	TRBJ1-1	TGCGCCAGCAGCTTGGACGGAGGTCCGTTGAACACTGAAGCTTTCTTT	CASSLDGGPLNTEAFF
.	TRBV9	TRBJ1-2	TGTGCCAGCAGCTCCGGCACAGCTCCTAACTATGGCTACACCTTC	CASSSGTAPNYGYTF
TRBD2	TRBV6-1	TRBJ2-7	TGTGCCAGCAGGGCTAGCGGTACCTACGAGCAGTACTTC	CASRASGTYEQYF
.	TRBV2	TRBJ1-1	TGTGCCAGCAGTGAATCGCCGACGGGTGCTTTCTTT	CASSESPTGAFF
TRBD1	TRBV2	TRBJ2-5	TGTGCCAGCAGTGCCCGGACAGGGGAAGAGACCCAGTACTTC	CASSARTGEETQYF
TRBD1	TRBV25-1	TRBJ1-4	TGTGCCAGCAGTGGCCGGGACAGGGTAAATGAAAAACTGTTTTTT	CASSGRDRVNEKLFF
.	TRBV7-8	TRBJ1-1	TGTGCCAGCAGCCCAAAGAGGGGGAGGGGCACTGAAGCTTTCTTT	CASSPKRGRGTEAFF